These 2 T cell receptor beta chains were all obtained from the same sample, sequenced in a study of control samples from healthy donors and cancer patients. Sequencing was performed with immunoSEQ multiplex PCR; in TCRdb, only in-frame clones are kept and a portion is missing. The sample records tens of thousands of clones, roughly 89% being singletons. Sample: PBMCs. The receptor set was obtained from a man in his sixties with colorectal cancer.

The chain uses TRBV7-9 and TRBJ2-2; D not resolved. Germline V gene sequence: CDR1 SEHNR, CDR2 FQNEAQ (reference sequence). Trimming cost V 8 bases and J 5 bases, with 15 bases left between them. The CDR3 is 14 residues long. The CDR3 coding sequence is TGTGCCAGCGGGAATTCCTTCGGGACCGGGGAGCTGTTTTTT. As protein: CASGNSFGTGELFF.

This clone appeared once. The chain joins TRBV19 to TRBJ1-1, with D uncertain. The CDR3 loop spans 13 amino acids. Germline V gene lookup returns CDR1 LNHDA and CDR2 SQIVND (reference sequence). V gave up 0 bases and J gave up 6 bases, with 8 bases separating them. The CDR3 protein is CASSIDLPAEAFF. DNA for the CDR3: TGTGCCAGTAGTATAGATCTGCCAGCTGAAGCTTTCTTT.